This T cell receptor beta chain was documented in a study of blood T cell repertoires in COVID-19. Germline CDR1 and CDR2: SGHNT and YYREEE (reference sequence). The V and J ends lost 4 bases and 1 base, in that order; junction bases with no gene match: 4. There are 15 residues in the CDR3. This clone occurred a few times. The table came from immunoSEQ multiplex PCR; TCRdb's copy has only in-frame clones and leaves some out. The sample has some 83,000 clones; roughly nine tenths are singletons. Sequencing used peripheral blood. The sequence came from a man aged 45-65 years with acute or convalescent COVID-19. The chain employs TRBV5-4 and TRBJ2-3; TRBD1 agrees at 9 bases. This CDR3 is CASSLDRGGTDTQYF. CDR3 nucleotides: TGTGCCAGCAGCCTGGACAGGGGCGGCACAGATACGCAGTATTTT.